Below are 9 T cell receptor beta chains sequenced from a single sample in a study of human T cells and chemical hapten exposure. Time point noted: patch test 3, about 24 weeks after DPC sensitization. This sample's treatment: therapeutic diphenylcyclopropenone sensitization with weekly scalp DPC. Each CDR3 protein gets one entry after TCRdb re-called the RACE reads with MiXCR. This sample has about 89,000 distinct CDR3 sequences; roughly 13% occur once, and the top ten carry approximately 5.2%. The material sequenced was whole blood, taken in connection with sensitization to the hapten diphenylcyclopropenone (DPC). These receptors all come from a woman in her 50s with alopecia areata. Some clones in this sample may be carry-over from other donors' samples.

This clonotype was detected only a few times. The chain couples TRBV29-1 to TRBJ1-1; 7 positions agree with TRBD1. The V gene end was trimmed by 6 bases and the J gene end by 0 bases; junction bases not matched to a gene: 7. The V gene's germline CDR1 is SQVTM and CDR2 ANQGSEA. CDR3 length equals 14 residues. DNA for the CDR3: TGCAGCGTCGGATTCAGGGGGTTGAACACTGAAGCTTTCTTT. This translates into CSVGFRGLNTEAFF.

This chain connects TRBV5-1 to TRBJ1-1; weak D call: TRBD1 (6 bases). The germline V gene has CDR1 SGHRS and CDR2 YFSETQ. The V and J ends lost 0 bases and 7 bases respectively, with 16 bases between them. The CDR3 is 15 residues long. The CDR3 DNA reads as TGCGCCAGCAGCTTGGGGCCTCACCGGGACATTGAAGCTTTCTTT. Its translation: CASSLGPHRDIEAFF.

This clonotype has just a few counts. The rearrangement joins TRBV5-5 to TRBJ1-6, with a tentative D call TRBD1 (6 bases). Trimming removed 3 bases at V and 9 bases at J, with 13 bases between. This CDR3 contains 14 residues. The germline V gene has CDR1 SGHKS and CDR2 YYEKEE (reference sequence). CDR3 protein: CASSSRGFGSPLHF. The DNA for the CDR3 is TGTGCCAGCAGCTCCAGGGGTTTTGGTTCACCCCTCCACTTT.

Many counts were recorded for this clonotype. The CDR3 DNA sequence: TGTGCCAGCAGTTCCTGGGGGGTGAACACTGAAGCTTTCTTT. It translates to CASSSWGVNTEAFF. The chain uses TRBV6-6 and TRBJ1-1; possible D gene TRBD1, 5 bases. Looked up from germline, CDR1 is MNHNY and CDR2 is SVGAGI (reference sequence). The CDR3 is made up of 14 amino acids. Trimming shortened V by 4 bases and J by 0 bases, and 9 bases separated the two germline ends.

This clonotype was observed many times. This sequence joins TRBV28 and TRBJ2-7, with D perhaps TRBD1 (6 bases). The CDR3 has 16 residues. V dropped 4 bases and J dropped 6 bases, with 22 bases sitting between them. Germline V CDR1 and CDR2: MDHEN, SYDVKM. CDR3 bases: TGTGCCAGCAGTTCCTTTACTTTCAGGGGTGCTTTCGAGCAGTACTTC. Protein: CASSSFTFRGAFEQYF.

This clonotype showed up many times. V is TRBV18 and J is TRBJ2-2, with D possibly TRBD2 on 5 matching bases. The V gene's germline CDR1 is KGHSH and CDR2 LQKENI. The CDR3 contains 13 residues. V was shortened by 3 bases and J by 7 bases, with 9 bases between the two germline ends. The CDR3 reads CASSPQGSGELFF. The CDR3 DNA is TGTGCCAGCTCACCTCAAGGGAGCGGGGAGCTGTTTTTT.

The chain joins TRBV29-1 to TRBJ1-2; possibly TRBD1 for D (6 bases). CDR3 length: 14 residues. Germline-derived CDR1 and CDR2 are SQVTM and ANQGSEA. Trimming stripped 6 bases from V and 2 bases from J, with 16 bases between. The CDR3 bases are TGCAGCGTGGCGGGGACAACTCGGAACTATGGCTACACCTTC. This gives the protein CSVAGTTRNYGYTF.

This clonotype was found many times. The rearrangement uses TRBV30 and TRBJ1-4, with D uncertain. CDR1 GTSNPN and CDR2 SVGIG come from the germline V gene (reference sequence). CDR3 size: 15 residues. V lost 0 bases and J lost 4, with 12 bases in between. CDR3 region: CAWSVRGVDNEKLFF. The DNA of the CDR3 is TGTGCCTGGAGTGTACGCGGGGTGGATAATGAAAAACTGTTTTTT. Full variable domain (outside the CDR3, taken from reference TRBV30 and TRBJ1-4): SQTIHQWPATLVQPVGSPLSLECTVEGTSNPNLYWYRQAAGRGLQLLFYSVGIGQISSEVPQNLSASRPQDRQFILSSKKLLLSDSGFYLCAWSVRGVDNEKLFFGSGTQLSVL.

The chain uses TRBV11-2 and TRBJ2-3; no definite D call. The CDR3 is made up of 14 amino acids. The germline CDR1 and CDR2 sequences are SGHAT and FQNNGV. V was clipped by 1 base and J by 2 bases, with 7 bases between them. Here the CDR3 reads CASSLVAATDTQYF. The CDR3 region has the DNA TGTGCCAGCAGCTTAGTTGCGGCCACAGATACGCAGTATTTT.